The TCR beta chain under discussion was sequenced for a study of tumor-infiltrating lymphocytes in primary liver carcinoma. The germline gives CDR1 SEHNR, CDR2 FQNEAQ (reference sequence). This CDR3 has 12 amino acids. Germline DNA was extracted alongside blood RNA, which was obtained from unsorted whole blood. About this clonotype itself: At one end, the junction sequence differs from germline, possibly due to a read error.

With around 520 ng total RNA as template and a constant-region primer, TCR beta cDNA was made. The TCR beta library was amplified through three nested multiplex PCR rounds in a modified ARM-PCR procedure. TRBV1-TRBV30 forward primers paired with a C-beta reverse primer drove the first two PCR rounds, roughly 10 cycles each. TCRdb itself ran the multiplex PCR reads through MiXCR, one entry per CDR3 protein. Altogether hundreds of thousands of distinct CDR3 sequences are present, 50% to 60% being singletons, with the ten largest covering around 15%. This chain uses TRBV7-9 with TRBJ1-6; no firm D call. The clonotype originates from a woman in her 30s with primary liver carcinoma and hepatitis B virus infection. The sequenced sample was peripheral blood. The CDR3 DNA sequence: TGTGCCAGCAGCTTAGACGGTTCACCCCTCCAATTT. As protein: CASSLDGSPLQF.